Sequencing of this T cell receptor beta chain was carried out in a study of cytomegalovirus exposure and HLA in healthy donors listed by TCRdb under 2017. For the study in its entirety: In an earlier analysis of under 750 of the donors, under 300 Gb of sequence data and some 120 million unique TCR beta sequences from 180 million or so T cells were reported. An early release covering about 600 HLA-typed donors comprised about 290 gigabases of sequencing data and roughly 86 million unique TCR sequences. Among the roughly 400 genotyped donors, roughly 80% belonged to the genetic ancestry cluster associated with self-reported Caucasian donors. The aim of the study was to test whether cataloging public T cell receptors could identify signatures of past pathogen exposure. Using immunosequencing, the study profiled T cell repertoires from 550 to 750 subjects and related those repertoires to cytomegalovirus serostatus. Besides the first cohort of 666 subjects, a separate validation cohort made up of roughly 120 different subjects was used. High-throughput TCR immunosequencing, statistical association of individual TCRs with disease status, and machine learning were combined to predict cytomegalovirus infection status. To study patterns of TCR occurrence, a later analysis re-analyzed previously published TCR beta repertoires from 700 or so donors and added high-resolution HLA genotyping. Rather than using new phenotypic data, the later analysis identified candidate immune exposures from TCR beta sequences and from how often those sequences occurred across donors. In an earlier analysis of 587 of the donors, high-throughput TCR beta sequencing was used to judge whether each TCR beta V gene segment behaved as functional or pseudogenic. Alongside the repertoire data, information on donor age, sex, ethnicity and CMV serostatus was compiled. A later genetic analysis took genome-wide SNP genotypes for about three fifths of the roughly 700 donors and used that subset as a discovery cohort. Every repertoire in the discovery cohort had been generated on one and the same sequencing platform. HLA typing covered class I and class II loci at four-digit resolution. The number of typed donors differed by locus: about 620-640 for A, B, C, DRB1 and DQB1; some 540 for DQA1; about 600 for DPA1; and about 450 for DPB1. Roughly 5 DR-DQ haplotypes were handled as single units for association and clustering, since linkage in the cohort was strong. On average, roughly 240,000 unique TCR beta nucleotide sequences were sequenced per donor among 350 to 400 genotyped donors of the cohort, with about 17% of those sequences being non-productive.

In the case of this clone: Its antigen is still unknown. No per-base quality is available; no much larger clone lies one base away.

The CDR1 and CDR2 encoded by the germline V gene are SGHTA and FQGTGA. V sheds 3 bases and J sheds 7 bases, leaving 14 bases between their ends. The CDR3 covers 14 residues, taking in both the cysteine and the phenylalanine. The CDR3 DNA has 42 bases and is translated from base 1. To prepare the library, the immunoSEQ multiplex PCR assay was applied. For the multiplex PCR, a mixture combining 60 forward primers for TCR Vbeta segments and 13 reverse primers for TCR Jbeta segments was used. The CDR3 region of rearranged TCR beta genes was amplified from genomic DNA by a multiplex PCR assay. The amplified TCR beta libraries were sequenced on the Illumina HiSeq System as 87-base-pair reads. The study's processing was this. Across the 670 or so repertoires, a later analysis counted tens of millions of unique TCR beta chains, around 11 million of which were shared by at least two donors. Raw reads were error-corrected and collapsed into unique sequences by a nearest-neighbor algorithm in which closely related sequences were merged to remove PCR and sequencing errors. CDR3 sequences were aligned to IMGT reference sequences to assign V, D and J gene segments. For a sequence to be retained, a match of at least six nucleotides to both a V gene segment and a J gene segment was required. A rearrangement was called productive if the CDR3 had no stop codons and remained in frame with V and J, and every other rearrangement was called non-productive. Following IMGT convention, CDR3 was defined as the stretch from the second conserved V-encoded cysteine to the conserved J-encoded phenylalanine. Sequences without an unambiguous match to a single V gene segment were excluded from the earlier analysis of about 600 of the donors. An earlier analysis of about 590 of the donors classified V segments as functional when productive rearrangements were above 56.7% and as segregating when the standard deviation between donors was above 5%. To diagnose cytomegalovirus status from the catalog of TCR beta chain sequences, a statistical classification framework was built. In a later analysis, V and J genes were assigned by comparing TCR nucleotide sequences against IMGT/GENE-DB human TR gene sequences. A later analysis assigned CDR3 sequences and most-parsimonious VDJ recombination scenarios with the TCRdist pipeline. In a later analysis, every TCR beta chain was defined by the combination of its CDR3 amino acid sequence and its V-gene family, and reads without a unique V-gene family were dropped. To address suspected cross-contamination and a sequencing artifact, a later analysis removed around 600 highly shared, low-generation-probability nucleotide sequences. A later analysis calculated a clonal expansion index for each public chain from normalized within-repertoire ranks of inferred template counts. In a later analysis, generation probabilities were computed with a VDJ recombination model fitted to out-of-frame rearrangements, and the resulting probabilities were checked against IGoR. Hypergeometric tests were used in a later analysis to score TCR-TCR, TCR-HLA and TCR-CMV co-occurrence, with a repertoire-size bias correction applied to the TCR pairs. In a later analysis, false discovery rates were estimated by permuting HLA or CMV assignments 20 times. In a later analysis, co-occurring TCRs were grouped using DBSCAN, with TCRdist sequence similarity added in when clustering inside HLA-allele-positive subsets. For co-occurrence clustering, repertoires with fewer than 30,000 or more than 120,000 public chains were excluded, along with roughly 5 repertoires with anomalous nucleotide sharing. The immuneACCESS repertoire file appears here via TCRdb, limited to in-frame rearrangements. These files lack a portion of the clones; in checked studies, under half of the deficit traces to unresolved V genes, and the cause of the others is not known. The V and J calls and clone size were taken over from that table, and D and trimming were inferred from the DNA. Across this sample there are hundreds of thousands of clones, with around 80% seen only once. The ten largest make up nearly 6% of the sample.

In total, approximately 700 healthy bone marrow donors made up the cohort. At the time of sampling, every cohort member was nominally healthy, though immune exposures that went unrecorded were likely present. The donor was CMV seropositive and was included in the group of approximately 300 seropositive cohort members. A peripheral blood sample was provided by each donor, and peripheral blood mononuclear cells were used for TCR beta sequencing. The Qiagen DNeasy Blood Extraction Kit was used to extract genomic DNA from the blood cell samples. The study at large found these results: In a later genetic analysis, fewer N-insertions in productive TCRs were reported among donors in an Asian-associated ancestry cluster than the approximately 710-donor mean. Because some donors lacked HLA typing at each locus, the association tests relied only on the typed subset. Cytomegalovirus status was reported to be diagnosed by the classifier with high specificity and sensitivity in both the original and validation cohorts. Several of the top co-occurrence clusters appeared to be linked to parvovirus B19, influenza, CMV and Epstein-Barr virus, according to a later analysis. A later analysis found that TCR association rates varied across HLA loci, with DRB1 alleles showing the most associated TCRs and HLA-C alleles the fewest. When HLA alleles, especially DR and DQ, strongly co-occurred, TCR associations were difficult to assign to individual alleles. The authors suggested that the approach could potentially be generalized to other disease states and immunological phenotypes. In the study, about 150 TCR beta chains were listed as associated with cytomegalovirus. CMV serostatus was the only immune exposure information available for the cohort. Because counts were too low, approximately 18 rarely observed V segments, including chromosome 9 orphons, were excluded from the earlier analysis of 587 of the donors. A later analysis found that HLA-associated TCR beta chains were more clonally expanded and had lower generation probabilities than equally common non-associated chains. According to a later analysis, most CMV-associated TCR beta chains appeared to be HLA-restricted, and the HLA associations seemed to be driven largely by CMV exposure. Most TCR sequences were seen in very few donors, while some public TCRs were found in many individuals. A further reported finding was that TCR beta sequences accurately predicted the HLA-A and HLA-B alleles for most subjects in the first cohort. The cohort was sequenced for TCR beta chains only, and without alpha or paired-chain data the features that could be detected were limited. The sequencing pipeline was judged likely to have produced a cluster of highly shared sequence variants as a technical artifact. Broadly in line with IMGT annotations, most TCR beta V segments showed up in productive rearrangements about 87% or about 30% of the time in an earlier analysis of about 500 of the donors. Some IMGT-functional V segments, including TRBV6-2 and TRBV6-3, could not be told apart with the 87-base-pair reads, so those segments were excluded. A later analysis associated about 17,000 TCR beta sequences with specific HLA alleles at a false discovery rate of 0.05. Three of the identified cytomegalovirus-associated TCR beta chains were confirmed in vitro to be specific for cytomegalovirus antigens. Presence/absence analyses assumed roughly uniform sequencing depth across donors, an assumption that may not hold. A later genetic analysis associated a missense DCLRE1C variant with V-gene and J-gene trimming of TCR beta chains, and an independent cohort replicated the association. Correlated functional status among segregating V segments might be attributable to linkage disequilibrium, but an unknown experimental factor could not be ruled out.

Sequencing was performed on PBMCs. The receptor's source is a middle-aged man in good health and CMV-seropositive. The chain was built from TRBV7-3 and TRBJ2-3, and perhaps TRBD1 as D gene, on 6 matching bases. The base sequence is TGTGCCAGCAGCTTGGAACAGGGTAGATATACGCAGTATTTT. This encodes CASSLEQGRYTQYF.